This T cell receptor beta chain was identified during a study of blood T cell repertoires in COVID-19. CDR3 size: 16 residues. Unmatched junction bases numbered 11, after V lost 4 bases and J lost 6 bases. Germline assignment: CDR1 SGHRS and CDR2 YFSETQ. Assay: immunoSEQ multiplex PCR; the TCRdb copy retains only in-frame clones and omits some. The sample yields approximately 110,000 clones, 85% seen once. The origin of this receptor is a human donor in a cohort sampled during active COVID-19. The material sequenced was peripheral blood. The chain combines TRBV5-1 with TRBJ1-2, with 11 bases matching TRBD1. Here the CDR3 reads CASSGRQWDRGDGYTF. The CDR3 DNA sequence: TGCGCCAGCAGCGGGCGACAATGGGACAGGGGGGATGGCTACACCTTC.